This T cell receptor (beta chain) was captured by sequencing in a study of identifying expanded T cells in peripheral blood. Trimming removed 6 bases from V and 7 bases from J; junction bases left unmatched: 10. This CDR3 is built from 14 residues. Germline loops: CDR1 SGHTA, CDR2 FQGNSA. During the collection period, no donor immune events like infections were recorded. Here immunoSEQ multiplex PCR was the method, and the copy in TCRdb shows in-frame clones only, minus some. The table lists roughly 75,000 clones, 85% to 90% of them singletons. With respect to this clone: Antigen: not known.

General study results and limits: Clone count variance between approximately 2-week samples rose with total template count. About 1.2 clones differed between technical replicates, versus approximately 17 and 20 over time.

Material for sequencing was blood. V is TRBV7-2 and J is TRBJ1-2; 8 bases map to TRBD1. The receptor was derived from a person aged 18 to 75 in good health. CDR3 in DNA: TGTGCCAGCAGGGACAGGGTAGGGGCCGTTGGCTACACCTTC. It is translated as CASRDRVGAVGYTF.